The 11 T cell receptor beta chains given below trace back to one sample, sequenced in a study of T cell responses to AZD1222 COVID-19 vaccine. Clones were sequenced by immunoSEQ multiplex PCR, and TCRdb holds only the in-frame ones, with some missing. The sample has 80,000 to 100,000 clones, just over 85% seen once. Specimen: peripheral blood, collected 28 days after the second AZD1222 dose. These receptors were taken from an adult who received the AZD1222 COVID-19 vaccine.

V and J are TRBV29-1 and TRBJ1-4; 7 bases align to TRBD1. The CDR3 totals 12 residues. Germline V gene data show CDR1 as SQVTM and CDR2 as ANQGSEA. Trimming cost V 7 bases and J 12 bases; bases outside gene matches: 11. The CDR3 reads CSGGGGMKELFF. The CDR3 nucleotides read TGCAGCGGAGGGGGCGGGATGAAGGAACTGTTTTTT.

V usage is TRBV7-9 and J usage is TRBJ2-1; 11 nucleotides match TRBD2. The CDR3 is made up of 15 amino acids. Trimming at V came to 5 bases and at J to 7 bases, leaving 7 bases not matched to a gene. CDR1 is SEHNR and CDR2 is FQNEAQ in the germline V gene (reference sequence). The CDR3, as DNA: TGTGCCAGCAGCCAGCTAGCGGGAGGAGTAAATGAGCAGTTCTTC. This codes for CASSQLAGGVNEQFF. Together with reference TRBV7-9 and TRBJ2-1, the CDR3 gives the full variable domain: DTGVSQNPRHKITKRGQNVTFRCDPISEHNRLYWYRQTLGQGPEFLTYFQNEAQLEKSRLLSDRFSAERPKGSFSTLEIQRTEQGDSAMYLCASSQLAGGVNEQFFGPGTRLTVL.

The chain couples TRBV28 to TRBJ1-2, with a weak D call TRBD1 (6 bases). The germline V and J ends were trimmed by 4 bases and 7 bases, with 25 bases remaining between them. The CDR3 has 17 amino acids. Per the germline V gene, CDR1 is MDHEN and CDR2 is SYDVKM. CDR3: CASSSDRFERGYRGYTF. The CDR3 nucleotides read TGTGCCAGCAGTTCAGACAGGTTTGAGAGGGGATATCGTGGCTACACCTTC.

This chain links TRBV2 with TRBJ1-5, with TRBD1 as a possible D gene (6 bases). The V and J ends lost 5 bases and 7 bases respectively, with 18 bases between them. CDR3 length: 15 residues. Germline V CDR1 and CDR2: SNHLY, FYNNEI. Here the CDR3 reads CASSTGTVAGQPQHF. The CDR3 DNA reads as TGTGCCAGCAGTACAGGGACGGTGGCCGGCCAGCCCCAGCATTTT.

J is TRBJ2-2 and V is TRBV9; D is unclear. Germline CDR1 reads SGDLS; CDR2 reads YYNGEE. Trimming pared 0 bases from V and 0 bases from J, leaving 9 bases between. The CDR3 sequence is 16 residues long. CDR3 amino acids: CASSVGGFANTGELFF. CDR3 in DNA: TGTGCCAGCAGCGTAGGGGGTTTCGCGAACACCGGGGAGCTGTTTTTT. Full variable domain (rest looked up from reference TRBV9 and TRBJ2-2): DSGVTQTPKHLITATGQRVTLRCSPRSGDLSVYWYQQSLDQGLQFLIQYYNGEERAKGNILERFSAQQFPDLHSELNLSSLELGDSALYFCASSVGGFANTGELFFGEGSRLTVL.

This chain uses TRBV4-2 with TRBJ2-7, with 7 bases fitting TRBD1. This CDR3 comprises 14 residues. Germline-derived CDR1 and CDR2 are LGHNA and YNFKEQ. With 3 bases clipped from V and 6 bases from J, the junction kept 8 bases outside the gene matches. The chain's CDR3 is CASSHNTGVGEQYF. Written as DNA, the CDR3 is TGTGCCAGCAGCCATAACACAGGGGTCGGCGAGCAGTACTTC.

This chain connects TRBV7-2 to TRBJ2-3; no definite D call. The CDR3 contains 13 residues. Germline CDR1 reads SGHTA; CDR2 reads FQGNSA. Trimming removed 2 bases at V and 3 bases at J, with 6 bases between. The CDR3 coding sequence is TGTGCCAGCAGCTTACGACCTACAGATACGCAGTATTTT. Its protein is CASSLRPTDTQYF.

This clone was seen just once. The chain employs TRBV3-1 (or the pseudogene TRBV3-2) and TRBJ1-2, with D uncertain. The V gene's germline CDR1 is LGHDT and CDR2 YNNKEL (reference sequence). The CDR3 loop spans 11 amino acids. V lost 2 bases to trimming and J lost 8 bases, with 6 bases between them. CDR3 sequence: CASSQLSGYTF. For the CDR3, the DNA is TGTGCCAGCAGCCAATTATCGGGCTACACCTTC.

The chain links TRBV2 to TRBJ1-1, with no clear D. Germline-derived CDR1 and CDR2 are SNHLY and FYNNEI. The CDR3 has 13 amino acids. Trimming removed 6 bases from V and 11 bases from J, with 19 bases in between. CDR3 in DNA: TGTGCCAGCAGGTCCCGGGATAAACTGGGGGCTTTCTTT. It translates to CASRSRDKLGAFF.

This clone was picked up one time. The chain recombines TRBV28 with TRBJ1-6; D remains unclear. With 6 bases removed from V and 3 bases from J, the gap between germline ends came to 12 bases. CDR3 length: 15 amino acids. Germline CDR1 is MDHEN and CDR2 is SYDVKM. CDR3 in DNA: TGTGCCAGCAGCCACGCCGGGGACTATAATTCACCCCTCCACTTT. It yields the protein CASSHAGDYNSPLHF.

The rearrangement uses TRBV7-2 and TRBJ2-2; 8 bases map to TRBD2. In germline, CDR1 is SGHTA, CDR2 FQGNSA. There are 17 residues in the CDR3. The junction had 4 bases not matched to a gene; V was cut back by 1 base and J by 0 bases. The CDR3: CASSLGRGASNTGELFF. Written as DNA, the CDR3 is TGTGCCAGCAGCTTAGGGCGGGGGGCGTCGAACACCGGGGAGCTGTTTTTT. The variable domain in full, completed from reference TRBV7-2 and TRBJ2-2, reads GAGVSQSPSNKVTEKGKDVELRCDPISGHTALYWYRQSLGQGLEFLIYFQGNSAPDKSGLPSDRFSAERTGGSVSTLTIQRTQQEDSAVYLCASSLGRGASNTGELFFGEGSRLTVL.